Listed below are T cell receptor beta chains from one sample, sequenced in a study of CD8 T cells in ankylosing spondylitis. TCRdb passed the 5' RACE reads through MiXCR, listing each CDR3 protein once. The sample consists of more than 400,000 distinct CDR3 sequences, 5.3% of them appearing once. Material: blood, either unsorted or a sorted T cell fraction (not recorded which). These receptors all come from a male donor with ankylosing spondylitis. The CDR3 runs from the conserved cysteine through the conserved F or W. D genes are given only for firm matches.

CDR3aa: CASSYRTGSNEQYF
j_gene: TRBJ2-7
v_gene: TRBV6-5
d_gene: TRBD1

CDR3aa: CASSVGSNTDTQYF
j_gene: TRBJ2-3
v_gene: TRBV9
d_gene: NA

CDR3aa: CASSYSLAGGYNEQFF
j_gene: TRBJ2-1
v_gene: TRBV6-5
d_gene: TRBD2

CDR3aa: CASSTEAAQETQYF
j_gene: TRBJ2-5
v_gene: TRBV7-9
d_gene: NA

CDR3aa: CASSGTVVIGYGYTF
j_gene: TRBJ1-2
v_gene: TRBV9
d_gene: NA

CDR3aa: CSAGGAPNPDTQYF
j_gene: TRBJ2-3
v_gene: TRBV20-1
d_gene: NA

CDR3aa: CASSLVSSNQPQHF
j_gene: TRBJ1-5
v_gene: TRBV7-2
d_gene: NA

CDR3aa: CASSPRGRLTGELFF
j_gene: TRBJ2-2
v_gene: TRBV6-1
d_gene: NA

CDR3aa: CASSSDRGAEKLFF
j_gene: TRBJ1-4
v_gene: TRBV5-1
d_gene: TRBD1

CDR3aa: CASSPHPGGEGQPQHF
j_gene: TRBJ1-5
v_gene: TRBV4-2
d_gene: NA

CDR3aa: CATSLEYQETQYF
j_gene: TRBJ2-5
v_gene: TRBV24-1
d_gene: NA

CDR3aa: CASSYGTVYQPQHF
j_gene: TRBJ1-5
v_gene: TRBV6-2/TRBV6-3
d_gene: TRBD1

CDR3aa: CATSDGDSLYEQYF
j_gene: TRBJ2-7
v_gene: TRBV24-1
d_gene: TRBD1

CDR3aa: CASSQEPSEQYF
j_gene: TRBJ2-7
v_gene: TRBV4-3
d_gene: NA

CDR3aa: CSALFGQGSEAFF
j_gene: TRBJ1-1
v_gene: TRBV20-1
d_gene: TRBD1

CDR3aa: CASSPRWWGTQYF
j_gene: TRBJ2-7
v_gene: TRBV7-2
d_gene: NA

CDR3aa: CAWDRGSYEQYF
j_gene: TRBJ2-7
v_gene: TRBV30
d_gene: TRBD1

CDR3aa: CSVSAGNAQETQYF
j_gene: TRBJ2-5
v_gene: TRBV29-1
d_gene: NA

CDR3aa: CASSALGVHEQYF
j_gene: TRBJ2-7
v_gene: TRBV6-1
d_gene: NA

CDR3aa: CASSPTGASETQYF
j_gene: TRBJ2-5
v_gene: TRBV5-1
d_gene: TRBD1

CDR3aa: CASSLFGDGELFF
j_gene: TRBJ2-2
v_gene: TRBV25-1
d_gene: NA

CDR3aa: CSAHPLLANEQFF
j_gene: TRBJ2-1
v_gene: TRBV20-1
d_gene: NA

CDR3aa: CASSSGRINEKLFF
j_gene: TRBJ1-4
v_gene: TRBV7-6
d_gene: NA

CDR3aa: CASSRGRRGYGYTF
j_gene: TRBJ1-2
v_gene: TRBV6-1
d_gene: NA

CDR3aa: CATSRDIGAYGYTF
j_gene: TRBJ1-2
v_gene: TRBV15
d_gene: NA

CDR3aa: CATSRETGGSYEQFF
j_gene: NA
v_gene: TRBV15
d_gene: TRBD1

CDR3aa: CASSIQVYQETQYF
j_gene: TRBJ2-5
v_gene: TRBV7-2
d_gene: NA

CDR3aa: CCARDGSGKGPSEQFF
j_gene: TRBJ2-1
v_gene: TRBV20-1
d_gene: NA

CDR3aa: CASSQAGFGSTDTQYF
j_gene: TRBJ2-3
v_gene: TRBV4-1
d_gene: NA

CDR3aa: CSARSLADYNEQFF
j_gene: TRBJ2-1
v_gene: TRBV20-1
d_gene: TRBD2

CDR3aa: CGIEGREVNEQFF
j_gene: TRBJ2-1
v_gene: TRBV20-1
d_gene: TRBD2

CDR3aa: CASSSSPDTQYF
j_gene: TRBJ2-3
v_gene: TRBV7-2
d_gene: NA

CDR3aa: CASSRDRRPQETQYF
j_gene: TRBJ2-5
v_gene: TRBV12-3/TRBV12-4
d_gene: TRBD1

CDR3aa: CASSLQGGGANVLTF
j_gene: TRBJ2-6
v_gene: TRBV5-1
d_gene: NA

CDR3aa: CASSLNRLYEQYF
j_gene: TRBJ2-7
v_gene: TRBV5-5
d_gene: NA

CDR3aa: CASSEQREMGSEQFF
j_gene: TRBJ2-1
v_gene: TRBV2
d_gene: TRBD2

CDR3aa: CASSWKGTNEGKLFF
j_gene: TRBJ1-4
v_gene: TRBV5-1
d_gene: NA

CDR3aa: CASSFSRVEQYF
j_gene: TRBJ2-7
v_gene: TRBV7-2
d_gene: NA

CDR3aa: CASSVEAGVIYEQYF
j_gene: TRBJ2-7
v_gene: TRBV9
d_gene: TRBD2

CDR3aa: CATSDQRQGTDTQYF
j_gene: TRBJ2-3
v_gene: TRBV24-1
d_gene: TRBD1

CDR3aa: CASSKSRGYTQYF
j_gene: TRBJ2-3
v_gene: TRBV21-1
d_gene: NA

CDR3aa: CSVGGRRADTQYF
j_gene: TRBJ2-3
v_gene: TRBV29-1
d_gene: NA

CDR3aa: CASSQGYGSNQPQHF
j_gene: TRBJ1-5
v_gene: TRBV12-3/TRBV12-4
d_gene: NA

CDR3aa: CASSLPGQHFSGANVLTF
j_gene: TRBJ2-6
v_gene: TRBV7-8
d_gene: TRBD1

CDR3aa: CSARDLGDKIYEQYF
j_gene: TRBJ2-7
v_gene: TRBV20-1
d_gene: NA

CDR3aa: CASSSQGVIEQYF
j_gene: TRBJ2-7
v_gene: TRBV6-6
d_gene: TRBD1

CDR3aa: CASSYSTSGSLLEQYF
j_gene: TRBJ2-7
v_gene: TRBV6-2/TRBV6-3
d_gene: TRBD2

CDR3aa: CASSTTSGSYEQYF
j_gene: TRBJ2-7
v_gene: TRBV5-1
d_gene: TRBD2

CDR3aa: CASSARGGPDTQYF
j_gene: TRBJ2-3
v_gene: TRBV7-9
d_gene: NA

CDR3aa: CSVGGQGSADTQYF
j_gene: TRBJ2-3
v_gene: TRBV29-1
d_gene: TRBD1

CDR3aa: CASSLARTGNEQFF
j_gene: TRBJ2-1
v_gene: TRBV7-9
d_gene: TRBD1

CDR3aa: CASSVGTTYNEQFF
j_gene: TRBJ2-1
v_gene: TRBV11-1
d_gene: NA

CDR3aa: CASSEYGVVQFF
j_gene: TRBJ2-1
v_gene: TRBV2
d_gene: NA

CDR3aa: CASSLYSGRGNEQFF
j_gene: TRBJ2-1
v_gene: TRBV5-1
d_gene: TRBD2

CDR3aa: CAISESNRGAGEAFF
j_gene: TRBJ1-1
v_gene: TRBV10-3
d_gene: NA